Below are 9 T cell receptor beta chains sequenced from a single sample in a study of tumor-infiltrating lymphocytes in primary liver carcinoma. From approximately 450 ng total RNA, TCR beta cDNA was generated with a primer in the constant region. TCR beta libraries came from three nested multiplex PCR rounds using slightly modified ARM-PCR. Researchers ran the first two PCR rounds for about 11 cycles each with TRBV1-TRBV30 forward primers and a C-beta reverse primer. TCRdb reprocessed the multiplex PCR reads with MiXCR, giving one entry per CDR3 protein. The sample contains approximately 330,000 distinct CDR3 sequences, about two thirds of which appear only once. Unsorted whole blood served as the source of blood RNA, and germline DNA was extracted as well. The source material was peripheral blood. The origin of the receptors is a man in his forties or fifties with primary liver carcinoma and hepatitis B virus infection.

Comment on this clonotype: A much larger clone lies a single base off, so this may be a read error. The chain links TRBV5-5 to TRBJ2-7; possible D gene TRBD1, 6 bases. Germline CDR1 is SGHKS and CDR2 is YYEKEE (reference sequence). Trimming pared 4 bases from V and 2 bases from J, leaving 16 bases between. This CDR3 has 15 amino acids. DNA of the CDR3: TGTGCCAGCAGCCCTTGGGTACAGGGTCCCTACGAGCAGTACTTC. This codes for CASSPWVQGPYEQYF.

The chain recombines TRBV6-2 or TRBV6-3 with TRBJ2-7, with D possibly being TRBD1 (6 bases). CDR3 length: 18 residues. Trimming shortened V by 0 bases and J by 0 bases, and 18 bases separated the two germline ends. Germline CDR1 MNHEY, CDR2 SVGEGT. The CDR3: CASSYSLSTGRDSYEQYF. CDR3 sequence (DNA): TGTGCCAGCAGTTACTCGCTTTCGACAGGTCGCGACTCCTACGAGCAGTACTTC.

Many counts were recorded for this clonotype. CDR3 sequence (DNA): TGCAGCGTTGCTGAGGCGGCATCCTACGAGCAGTACTTC. This sequence encodes CSVAEAASYEQYF. The chain couples TRBV29-1 to TRBJ2-7; D remains ambiguous. Trimming pared 4 bases from V and 1 base from J, leaving 11 bases between. The germline V gene encodes CDR1 SQVTM and CDR2 ANQGSEA. This CDR3 is built from 13 residues.

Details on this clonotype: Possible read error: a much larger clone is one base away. CDR3 sequence: CASDSSGASVLTF. CDR3 nucleotide sequence: TGTGCCAGCGACAGCTCTGGGGCCAGCGTCCTGACTTTC. V gene TRBV12-3 or TRBV12-4 combines with J gene TRBJ2-6; a weak D match, TRBD1 (5 bases). This CDR3 has 13 residues.

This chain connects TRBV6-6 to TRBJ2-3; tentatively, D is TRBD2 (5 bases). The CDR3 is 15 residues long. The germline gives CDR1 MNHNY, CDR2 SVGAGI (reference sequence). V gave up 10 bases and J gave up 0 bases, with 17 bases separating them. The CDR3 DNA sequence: TGTGCCAACACTGAAATCGGGATTAGCACAGATACGCAGTATTTT. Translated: CANTEIGISTDTQYF.

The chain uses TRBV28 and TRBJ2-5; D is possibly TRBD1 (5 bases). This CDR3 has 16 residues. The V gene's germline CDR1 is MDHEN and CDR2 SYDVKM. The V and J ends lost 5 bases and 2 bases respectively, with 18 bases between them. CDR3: CASSKGVGFDQETQYF. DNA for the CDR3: TGTGCCAGCAGTAAAGGGGTAGGCTTCGATCAAGAGACCCAGTACTTC.

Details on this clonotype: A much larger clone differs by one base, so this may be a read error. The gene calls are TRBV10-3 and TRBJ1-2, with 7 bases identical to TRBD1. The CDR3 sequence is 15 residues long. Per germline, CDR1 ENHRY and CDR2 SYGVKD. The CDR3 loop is CDISATGSDGYGYTF. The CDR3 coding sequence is TGTGACATCAGTGCGACAGGGTCGGACGGATATGGCTACACCTTC.

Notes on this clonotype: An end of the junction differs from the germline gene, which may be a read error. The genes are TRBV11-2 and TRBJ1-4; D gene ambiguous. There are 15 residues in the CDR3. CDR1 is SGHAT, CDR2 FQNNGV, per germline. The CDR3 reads CASSLGYATNEKLFF. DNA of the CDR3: TGTGCCAGCAGCCTGGGATATGCAACTAATGAGAAACTGTTTTTT.

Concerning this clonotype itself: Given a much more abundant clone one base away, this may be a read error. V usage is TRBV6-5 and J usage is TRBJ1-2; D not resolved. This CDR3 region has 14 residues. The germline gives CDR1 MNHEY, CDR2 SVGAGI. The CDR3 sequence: CASRNTLLNYSYTF. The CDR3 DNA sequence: TGTGCCAGCAGGAACACACTACTTAACTATAGCTACACCTTC.